This TCR beta chain is drawn from a study of lymphopenia after photon versus proton radiotherapy. The ends lost 4 bases at V and 4 bases at J; junction bases unmatched: 5. The germline V gene encodes CDR1 SGHNT and CDR2 YYREEE (reference sequence). This CDR3 has 14 residues. Assay: immunoSEQ multiplex PCR; the TCRdb copy retains only in-frame clones and omits some. The sample shows 70,000 or so clones, roughly 91% of them seen only once. The sample in question was peripheral blood, obtained from a patient treated with photon-based radiotherapy. The chain combines TRBV5-4 with TRBJ1-2; TRBD1 matches at 9 bases. The sequence was obtained from a woman in her 70s with pancreatic cancer. The CDR3 sequence is CASSPDRGGYGYTF. Here the CDR3 DNA reads TGTGCCAGCAGCCCCGACAGGGGGGGCTATGGCTACACCTTC.